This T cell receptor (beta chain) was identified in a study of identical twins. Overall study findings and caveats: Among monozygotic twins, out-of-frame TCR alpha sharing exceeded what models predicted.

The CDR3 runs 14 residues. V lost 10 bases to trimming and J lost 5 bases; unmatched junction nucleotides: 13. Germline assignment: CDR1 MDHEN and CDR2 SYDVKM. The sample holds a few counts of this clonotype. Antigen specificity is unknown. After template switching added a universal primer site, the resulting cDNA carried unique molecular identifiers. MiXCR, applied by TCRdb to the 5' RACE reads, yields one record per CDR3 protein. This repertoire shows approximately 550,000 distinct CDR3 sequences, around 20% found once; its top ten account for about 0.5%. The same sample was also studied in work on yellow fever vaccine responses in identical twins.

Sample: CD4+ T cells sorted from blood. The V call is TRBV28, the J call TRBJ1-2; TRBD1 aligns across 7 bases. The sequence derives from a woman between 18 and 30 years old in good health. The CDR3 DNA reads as TGTGCCACTAACCCCCCGGGACAGCCATATGGCTACACCTTC. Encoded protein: CATNPPGQPYGYTF.